The clone carrying this T cell receptor (beta chain) was counted at least ten times. Its antigen is still unknown. The source of the sample is a study of human T cells and chemical hapten exposure. On the study more broadly: After 6 days, upper back 0.01% DPC patch tests were scored.

Individual cDNA molecules in this library carried unique molecular identifiers. TCRdb reprocessed the RACE reads with MiXCR, giving one entry per CDR3 protein. The sample lists around 150,000 distinct CDR3 sequences; 25% to 30% were seen once. This sample's time point: patch test 3, about 24 weeks after DPC sensitization. Treatment: therapeutic diphenylcyclopropenone sensitization with weekly scalp DPC. The germline V gene encodes CDR1 SGHVS and CDR2 FNYEAQ. V lost 3 bases, J lost 4 bases, and 3 bases stayed unmatched. The CDR3 is 15 residues long. Whole-study findings and limits: TCRs above 1 in 1000 frequency did not change with DPC sensitization. While controls formed fewer of them, expanded TCRs formed significantly more large CDR3 similarity clusters.

The sequence derives from a woman aged 18-35 years with alopecia areata. Some clones in this sample may be carry-over from other donors' samples. V is TRBV7-6 and J is TRBJ2-5; the match to TRBD1 covers 12 bases. This sample comprised whole blood, obtained in connection with sensitization to the hapten diphenylcyclopropenone (DPC). The CDR3 loop reads CASSLGTGGIETQYF. The CDR3 DNA follows: TGTGCCAGCAGCTTGGGGACAGGGGGCATAGAGACCCAGTACTTC.